This TCR beta chain was documented in a study of early T cells in non-severe SARS-CoV-2 infection. Overall study results and limits: VDJdb-based annotation leaned toward anti-spike CD8 responses and missed private and CD4 specificities.

The CDR3 has 13 amino acids. Trimming took 2 bases from V and 5 from J, leaving 9 bases between them. Germline loops: CDR1 SGHAT, CDR2 FQDESV (reference sequence). Individual cDNA molecules carried attached unique molecular identifiers. TCRdb processed the 5' RACE reads anew with MiXCR; each CDR3 protein has one entry. The sample lists approximately 65,000 distinct CDR3 sequences; 12% were seen once. A note on this clonotype: No antigen is known for it.

Sequenced material: whole blood. This clonotype originated in an adult who was a healthcare worker with PCR-confirmed SARS-CoV-2 infection or an uninfected control (not recorded which). The chain carries TRBV11-1 and TRBJ2-5, with D unresolved. CDR3: CASSLSLQETQYF. The CDR3, as DNA: TGTGCCAGCAGCTTAAGTCTCCAGGAGACCCAGTACTTC.